The 5 T cell receptor beta chains presented below share a single source sample, sequenced in a study of blood T cell repertoires in COVID-19. Clones were sequenced by immunoSEQ multiplex PCR, and TCRdb holds only the in-frame ones, with some missing. The table includes 250,000 to 400,000 clones, approximately 90% detected once. The source material was peripheral blood. Every receptor here comes from a woman aged 25 to 39 with COVID-19, enrolled during active disease.

CDR3 loop: CASSLEGWELFF. The CDR3 DNA reads as TGCGCCAGCAGCTTGGAGGGGTGGGAACTGTTTTTT. The rearrangement joins TRBV5-1 to TRBJ1-4, with a tentative D call TRBD1 (5 bases). CDR1 and CDR2 (germline): SGHRS, YFSETQ. Trimming took 0 bases from V and 12 from J, leaving 9 bases between them. The CDR3 contains 12 residues.

This sequence joins TRBV4-1 and TRBJ1-2; D remains unclear. This CDR3 contains 14 residues. CDR1 MGHRA and CDR2 YSYEKL come from the germline V gene. The V gene lost 4 bases and the J gene lost 3 bases, with 12 bases spanning the gap. The CDR3 nucleotides are TGCGCCAGCAGCCGTTTCACGAGGGACTATGGCTACACCTTC. Protein: CASSRFTRDYGYTF.

This chain uses TRBV7-9 with TRBJ2-1, with a weak D call TRBD1 (7 bases). V lost 7 bases and J lost 7, with 17 bases in between. This CDR3 has 14 residues. From germline, CDR1 is SEHNR and CDR2 FQNEAQ (reference sequence). CDR3 region: CASTQGGQLNEQFF. The CDR3 nucleotides are TGTGCCAGCACCCAGGGGGGCCAGCTGAATGAGCAGTTCTTC. The variable domain in full, with the rest retrieved from reference TRBV7-9 and TRBJ2-1, is DTGVSQNPRHKITKRGQNVTFRCDPISEHNRLYWYRQTLGQGPEFLTYFQNEAQLEKSRLLSDRFSAERPKGSFSTLEIQRTEQGDSAMYLCASTQGGQLNEQFFGPGTRLTVL.

The chain is built from TRBV7-2 and TRBJ2-1, with D maybe TRBD1 (6 bases). Germline V CDR1 and CDR2: SGHTA, FQGNSA. This CDR3 has 13 residues. V was pared by 1 base and J by 8 bases, with 9 bases between. The CDR3 DNA reads as TGTGCCAGCAGCTTAGGACAGGACGATGAGCAGTTCTTC. Translating gives CASSLGQDDEQFF.

The chain recombines TRBV7-2 with TRBJ2-1; weak D call: TRBD2 (6 bases). The CDR3 covers 13 residues. The V end was cut by 5 bases, the J end by 8 bases, with 13 bases between. Germline assignment: CDR1 SGHTA and CDR2 FQGNSA. CDR3 sequence: CASSPWTKDEQFF. The CDR3 nucleotides are TGTGCCAGCAGCCCCTGGACTAAAGATGAGCAGTTCTTC.